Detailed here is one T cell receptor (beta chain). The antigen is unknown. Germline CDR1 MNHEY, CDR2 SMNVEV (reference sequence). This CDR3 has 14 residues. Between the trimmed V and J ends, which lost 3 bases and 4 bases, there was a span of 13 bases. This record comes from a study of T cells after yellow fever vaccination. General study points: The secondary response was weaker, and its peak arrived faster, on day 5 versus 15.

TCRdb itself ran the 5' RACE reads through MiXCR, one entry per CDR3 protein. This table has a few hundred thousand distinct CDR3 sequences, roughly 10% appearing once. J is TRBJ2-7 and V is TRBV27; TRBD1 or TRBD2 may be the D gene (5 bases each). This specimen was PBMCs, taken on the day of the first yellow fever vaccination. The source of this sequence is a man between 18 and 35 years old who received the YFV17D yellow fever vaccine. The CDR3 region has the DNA TGTGCCAGCAGTTTGGGGGTGGGCGGGTACGAGCAGTACTTC. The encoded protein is CASSLGVGGYEQYF.